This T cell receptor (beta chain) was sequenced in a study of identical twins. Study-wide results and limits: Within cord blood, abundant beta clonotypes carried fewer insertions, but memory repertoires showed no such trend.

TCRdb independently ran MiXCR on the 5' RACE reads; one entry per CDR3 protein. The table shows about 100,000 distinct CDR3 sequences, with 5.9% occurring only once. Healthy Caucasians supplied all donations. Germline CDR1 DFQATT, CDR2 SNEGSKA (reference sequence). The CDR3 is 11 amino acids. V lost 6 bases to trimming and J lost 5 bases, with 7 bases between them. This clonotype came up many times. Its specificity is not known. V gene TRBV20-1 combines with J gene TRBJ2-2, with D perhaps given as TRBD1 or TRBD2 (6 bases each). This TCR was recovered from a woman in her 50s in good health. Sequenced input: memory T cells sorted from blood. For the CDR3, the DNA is TGCAGTGCAGGGGGGACCGGGGAGCTGTTTTTT. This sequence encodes CSAGGTGELFF.